This T cell receptor beta chain came from a study of T cell responses to AZD1222 COVID-19 vaccine. The germline V gene has CDR1 MNHEY and CDR2 SVGAGI. There are 13 residues in the CDR3. Trimming removed 2 bases at V and 4 bases at J, with 6 bases between. This clone was found a few times. What it binds is not known. Libraries were prepared by immunoSEQ multiplex PCR; TCRdb keeps only in-frame clonotypes and omits some of them. The sample shows roughly 96,000 clones, around nine tenths of them seen only once. Second-dose intervals of approximately 4 or approximately 12 weeks were pooled. Notes on the study in general: There were vaccine-associated CD4 TCRs across spike, dominant at 160-218 and 743-854. At study baseline, merely five or six AZD1222 recipients were seropositive. Nearly half of spike-specific TCRs reportedly target variant regions that are unmutated in the B.1.351 and B.1.1.7 variants.

The source of this sequence is an adult who received the AZD1222 COVID-19 vaccine. The J gene is TRBJ1-5, the V gene TRBV6-5; no firm D call. The sample was peripheral blood, taken 28 days after the second AZD1222 dose. The CDR3 is CASSYRRNQPQHF. The CDR3 region has the DNA TGTGCCAGCAGTTACAGGAGGAATCAGCCCCAGCATTTT.